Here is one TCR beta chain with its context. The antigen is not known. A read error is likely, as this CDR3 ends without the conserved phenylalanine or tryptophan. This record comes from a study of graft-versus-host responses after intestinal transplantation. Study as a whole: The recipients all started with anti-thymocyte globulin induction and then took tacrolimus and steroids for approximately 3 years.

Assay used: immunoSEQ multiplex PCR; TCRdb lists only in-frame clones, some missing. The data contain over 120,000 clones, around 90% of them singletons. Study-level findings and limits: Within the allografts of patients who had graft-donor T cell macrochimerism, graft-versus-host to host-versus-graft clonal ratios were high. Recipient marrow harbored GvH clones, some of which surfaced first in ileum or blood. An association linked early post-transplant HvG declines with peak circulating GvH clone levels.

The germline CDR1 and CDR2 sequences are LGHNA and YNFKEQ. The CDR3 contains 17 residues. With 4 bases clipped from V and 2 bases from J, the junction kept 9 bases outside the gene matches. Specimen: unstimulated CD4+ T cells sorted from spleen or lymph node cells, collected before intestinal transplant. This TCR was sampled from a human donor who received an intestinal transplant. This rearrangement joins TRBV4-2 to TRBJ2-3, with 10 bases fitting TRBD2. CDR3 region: CASSRGSAGGPTDTQYL. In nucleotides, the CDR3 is TGTGCCAGCAGCCGGGGGTCAGCGGGAGGGCCCACAGATACGCAGTATCTT.